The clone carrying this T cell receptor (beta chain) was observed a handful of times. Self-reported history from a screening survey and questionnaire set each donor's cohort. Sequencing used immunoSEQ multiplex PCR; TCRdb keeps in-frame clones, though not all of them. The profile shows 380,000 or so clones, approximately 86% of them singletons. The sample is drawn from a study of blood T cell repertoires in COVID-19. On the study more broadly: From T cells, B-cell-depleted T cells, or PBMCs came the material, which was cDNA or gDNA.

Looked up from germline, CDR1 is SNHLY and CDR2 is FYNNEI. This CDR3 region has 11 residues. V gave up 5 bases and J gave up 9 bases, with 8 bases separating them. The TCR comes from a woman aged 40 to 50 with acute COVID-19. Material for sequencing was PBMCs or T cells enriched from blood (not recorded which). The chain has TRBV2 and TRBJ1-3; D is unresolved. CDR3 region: CASSPIGTIYF. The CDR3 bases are TGTGCCAGCAGTCCTATCGGCACCATATATTTT.